This T cell receptor (beta chain) comes out of a study of CD8+ T cells in alopecia areata. Study at large: Twice daily, treated patients received 5 to 10 mg of oral tofacitinib.

Study-level points and caveats: Normal skin contains resident alphabeta T cells, and these are also sequenced in scalp samples. In lesional scalp, particularly from alopecia totalis/universalis, clonality was higher than in normal scalp. Possibly because of HLA-related factors, TCR sharing was less clear across patients than in mice.

Remarks on this clone: Its target is not known.

Germline V gene data show CDR1 as SGHAT and CDR2 as FQNNGV. The CDR3 has 15 residues. V lost 5 bases and J 1 base, leaving 12 bases between the germline ends. In each case, RNA was isolated and then reverse transcribed into cDNA as the sequencing template. Only in-frame clones appear in the TCRdb table, and some are missing; sequencing was by immunoSEQ multiplex PCR. Among about 200,000 clones listed, 57% were seen once. V is TRBV11-2 and J is TRBJ2-1; no reliable D call. This TCR came from a human donor with alopecia areata. The sequences come from CD4+ T cells sorted from blood, collected at week 0. CDR3 loop: CASSHRKGSYNEQFF. CDR3 nucleotide sequence: TGTGCCAGCAGCCACCGCAAGGGTTCCTACAATGAGCAGTTCTTC.